One sample yielded the 20 T cell receptor beta chains listed below, sequenced in a study of CD8 T cells in ankylosing spondylitis (dated by TCRdb to about 2017). General findings and caveats noted by the study authors: Blood from ankylosing spondylitis patients appeared to be characterized by a TCR beta motif made up of about 8 highly homologous amino acid variants.

Libraries were made using 5' RACE. Sequencer: Illumina HiSeq 2500. The raw public data were reprocessed by TCRdb itself: fastp quality trimming at Q25, MiXCR clonotype calling, in-frame beta chains only. Every CDR3 protein is listed once, alongside the most common genes and DNA of its rows. The sample contains 670,000 or so distinct CDR3 sequences, around 20% of them found a single time. Clones ranked in the top ten supply under 20% of the sample. Antigens of these TCRs are unknown. Source material: blood, either unsorted or a sorted T cell fraction (not recorded which). Source of these receptors: a male donor with ankylosing spondylitis.

The gene calls are TRBV18 and TRBJ1-5; no clear D. The ends were cut back, 3 bases at V and 9 bases at J, with 12 bases in the middle. CDR3 length: 13 residues. Germline V gene data show CDR1 as KGHSH and CDR2 as LQKENI. The CDR3 protein is CASSPLKERPQHF. The CDR3 DNA sequence: TGTGCCAGCTCACCGCTCAAAGAGAGGCCCCAGCATTTT.

This clonotype was counted between two and nine times. The chain couples TRBV6-1 to TRBJ1-6, with TRBD1 matching over 7 bases. This CDR3 is built from 15 residues. Germline CDR1 and CDR2: MNHNS and SASEGT. After removal of 6 bases from V and 5 bases from J, the junction contained 7 bases not matched to a gene. CDR3 loop: CASRTSGTDNSPLHF. CDR3 nucleotides: TGTGCCAGCAGAACCTCCGGGACAGATAATTCACCCCTCCACTTT.

CDR3 in amino acids: CATSEFTSGSTDTQYF. As DNA, the CDR3 is TGTGCCACCAGTGAGTTCACTAGCGGAAGCACAGATACGCAGTATTTT. This chain links TRBV24-1 with TRBJ2-3; 8 positions match TRBD2. CDR3 length: 16 residues. Trimming at V came to 4 bases and at J to 0 bases, leaving 5 bases not matched to a gene. Per the germline V gene, CDR1 is KGHDR and CDR2 is SFDVKD.

The J gene is TRBJ2-7, the V gene TRBV4-2; TRBD1 agrees at 7 bases. J gave up 2 bases and V 0 bases, and 4 bases lay outside the gene matches. This CDR3 is 15 amino acids long. Germline V lookup: CDR1 LGHNA, CDR2 YNFKEQ. The CDR3 DNA reads TGTGCCAGCAGCCAAGAAGTAGGGGGCCCCTACGAGCAGTACTTC. Translation: CASSQEVGGPYEQYF.

In this sample, this clonotype turned up a few times. The chain employs TRBV20-1 and TRBJ1-3, with D hard to call. Germline CDR1 is DFQATT and CDR2 is SNEGSKA (reference sequence). Deletions cut 1 base from V and 0 bases from J, with 7 bases between. The CDR3 has 14 residues. The DNA of the CDR3 is TGCAGTGCTAGAGCAACCGTCTCTGGAAACACCATATATTTT. Its translation is CSARATVSGNTIYF.

J is TRBJ2-3 and V is TRBV24-1, with 12 nucleotides matching TRBD1. There are 18 residues in the CDR3. V was pared by 7 bases and J by 1 base, with 11 bases of the junction left unmatched. Germline V gene sequence: CDR1 KGHDR, CDR2 SFDVKD. CDR3 bases: TGTGCCACCAGCGGGACAGGGGGCCCAACCCCCCGCACAGATACGCAGTATTTT. This codes for CATSGTGGPTPRTDTQYF.

This clonotype has a handful of counts. The chain couples TRBV5-1 to TRBJ2-1; maybe TRBD1 (5 bases). The CDR3 is 15 residues long. CDR1 is SGHRS and CDR2 is YFSETQ in the germline V gene. The V end was cut by 4 bases, the J end by 0 bases, with 11 bases between. The CDR3 bases are TGCGCCAGCAGCGCCACAGGAGACTCCTACAATGAGCAGTTCTTC. It encodes CASSATGDSYNEQFF.

The gene calls are TRBV29-1 and TRBJ1-2; the D gene is possibly TRBD1 (6 bases). Germline lookup yields CDR1 SQVTM and CDR2 ANQGSEA. The CDR3 has 13 amino acids. V shed 5 bases and J shed 4 bases, with 14 bases lying between them. As DNA, the CDR3 is TGCAGCGTTTCCCGGGGGCTCGGCTATGGCTACACCTTC. This gives the protein CSVSRGLGYGYTF. Filled out from reference TRBV29-1 and TRBJ1-2, the complete variable domain reads SAVISQKPSRDICQRGTSLTIQCQVDSQVTMMFWYRQQPGQSLTLIATANQGSEATYESGFVIDKFPISRPNLTFSTLTVSNMSPEDSSIYLCSVSRGLGYGYTFGSGTRLTVV.

The sample holds one count of this clonotype. V and J are TRBV11-1 and TRBJ2-6; no reliable D call. The CDR3 loop spans 18 amino acids. V gave up 2 bases and J gave up 0 bases, with 14 bases separating them. Germline lookup yields CDR1 SGHAT and CDR2 FQDESV (reference sequence). This chain's CDR3 is CASSLIPDPLSGANVLTF. The CDR3 nucleotides are TGTGCCAGCAGCTTAATACCGGACCCTCTCTCTGGGGCCAACGTCCTGACTTTC.

V is TRBV7-2 and J is TRBJ2-7; D may correspond to TRBD1 or TRBD2 (7 bases each). Germline loops: CDR1 SGHTA, CDR2 FQGNSA. This CDR3 contains 16 residues. The ends were cut back, 4 bases at V and 1 base at J, with 17 bases in the middle. The CDR3 region is CASSWGGTVISYEQYF. CDR3 nucleotides: TGTGCCAGCAGCTGGGGAGGGACAGTGATTTCCTACGAGCAGTACTTC.

This clonotype was seen more than once but under ten times. The chain couples TRBV9 to TRBJ2-7, with D possibly matching TRBD1 (6 bases). This CDR3 spans 13 amino acids. V lost 0 bases and J lost 6, with 10 bases in between. From germline, CDR1 is SGDLS and CDR2 YYNGEE. The DNA of the CDR3 is TGTGCCAGCAGCGTAGGGGGGCAGACCGAGCAGTACTTC. It codes for CASSVGGQTEQYF.

This clonotype was observed many times. The J gene is TRBJ2-7, the V gene TRBV15, with TRBD1 matching 8 bases. The germline V gene encodes CDR1 LNHNV and CDR2 YYDKDF (reference sequence). J gave up 4 bases and V 1 base, and 9 bases lay outside the gene matches. The CDR3 loop spans 16 amino acids. CDR3 sequence: CATSRVPGGIDYEQYF. CDR3 in DNA: TGTGCCACCAGCAGAGTTCCAGGGGGCATAGATTACGAGCAGTACTTC.

The chain couples TRBV3-1 to TRBJ2-1; a possible D gene is TRBD2 (5 bases). The germline V and J ends were trimmed by 1 base and 6 bases, with 13 bases remaining between them. Germline V gene data show CDR1 as LGHDT and CDR2 as YNNKEL (reference sequence). The CDR3 is 15 residues long. The CDR3 bases are TGTGCCAGCAGCCAAGCTTGGTGGGAGCGCAATGAGCAGTTCTTC. Protein sequence: CASSQAWWERNEQFF.

This clonotype was observed at least ten times. This chain connects TRBV29-1 to TRBJ2-5, with 7 positions matching TRBD1. This CDR3 comprises 12 residues. Germline loops: CDR1 SQVTM, CDR2 ANQGSEA. The V and J ends lost 6 bases and 4 bases, in that order; junction bases with no gene match: 5. For the CDR3, the DNA is TGCAGCGTAGGCTACAGGGGAGAGACCCAGTACTTC. It is translated as CSVGYRGETQYF.

The chain links TRBV4-1 to TRBJ1-1; a possible D gene is TRBD1 (6 bases). CDR1 and CDR2 (germline): MGHRA, YSYEKL. CDR3 size: 13 residues. Trimming removed 6 bases from V and 4 bases from J, with 12 bases in between. The CDR3 is CASRKGGATEAFF. CDR3 sequence (DNA): TGCGCCAGCAGGAAGGGGGGGGCCACTGAAGCTTTCTTT.

This sequence joins TRBV18 and TRBJ2-7; D gene ambiguous. The CDR3 is made up of 11 amino acids. With 5 bases removed from V and 6 bases from J, the gap between germline ends came to 8 bases. Germline V gene data show CDR1 as KGHSH and CDR2 as LQKENI. CDR3 sequence (DNA): TGTGCCAGCTCATACGCCGGCGAGCAGTACTTC. It is translated as CASSYAGEQYF.

This clonotype was recorded at least ten times. This chain connects TRBV29-1 to TRBJ2-3, with 7 bases identical to TRBD2. The germline V gene encodes CDR1 SQVTM and CDR2 ANQGSEA. CDR3 length: 14 residues. Trimming took 6 bases from V and 4 from J; bases not matched to a gene: 10. The CDR3 bases are TGCAGCGTAGTGGGCGGGAGAGGGGCAGATACGCAGTATTTT. Translation gives CSVVGGRGADTQYF.

This clonotype was counted a few times. The rearrangement joins TRBV27 to TRBJ2-1; TRBD2 agrees at 11 bases. The CDR3 has 18 residues. The J segment lost 15 bases and the V segment lost 5 bases, leaving 24 bases of the junction unmatched. Germline assignment: CDR1 MNHEY and CDR2 SMNVEV (reference sequence). As DNA, the CDR3 is TGTGCCAGCAGTCAACAGACCACTAGCGGGGGCCGCACCTACTCAAGGTTCTTC. This sequence encodes CASSQQTTSGGRTYSRFF.

This clonotype was seen a handful of times. The V gene is TRBV20-1, the J gene TRBJ1-2; a possible D gene is TRBD1 (5 bases). This CDR3 comprises 15 residues. Per the germline V gene, CDR1 is DFQATT and CDR2 is SNEGSKA (reference sequence). Trimming shortened V by 1 base and J by 4 bases, and 16 bases separated the two germline ends. The CDR3 DNA follows: TGCAGTGCTAGAGGGACACTCTGGGGAACCTATGGCTACACCTTC. This gives the protein CSARGTLWGTYGYTF.

The V call is TRBV29-1, the J call TRBJ2-7, with 8 bases aligning to TRBD2. The CDR3 runs to 16 residues. CDR1 SQVTM and CDR2 ANQGSEA come from the germline V gene. V shed 2 bases and J 0 bases; nucleotides not matched to a gene: 9. The chain's CDR3 is CSVERGTGGTSYEQYF. The DNA for the CDR3 is TGCAGCGTTGAACGTGGGACGGGAGGGACCTCCTACGAGCAGTACTTC.